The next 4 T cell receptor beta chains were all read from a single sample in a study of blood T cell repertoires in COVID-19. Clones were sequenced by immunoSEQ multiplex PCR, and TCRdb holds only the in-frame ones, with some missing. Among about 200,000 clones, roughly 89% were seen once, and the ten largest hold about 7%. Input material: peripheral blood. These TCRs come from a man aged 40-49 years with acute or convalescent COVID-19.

The DNA of the CDR3 is TGTGCCAGTAGTATCGGGACAGGGGACTCACCCCTCCACTTT. Protein: CASSIGTGDSPLHF. This chain links TRBV19 with TRBJ1-6, with 10 bases fitting TRBD1. The germline gives CDR1 LNHDA, CDR2 SQIVND (reference sequence). The CDR3 has 14 residues. The ends lost 3 bases at V and 10 bases at J; junction bases unmatched: 3. Combining the CDR3 with reference TRBV19 and TRBJ1-6 gives the whole variable domain DGGITQSPKYLFRKEGQNVTLSCEQNLNHDAMYWYRQDPGQGLRLIYYSQIVNDFQKGDIAEGYSVSREKKESFPLTVTSAQKNPTAFYLCASSIGTGDSPLHFGNGTRLTVT.

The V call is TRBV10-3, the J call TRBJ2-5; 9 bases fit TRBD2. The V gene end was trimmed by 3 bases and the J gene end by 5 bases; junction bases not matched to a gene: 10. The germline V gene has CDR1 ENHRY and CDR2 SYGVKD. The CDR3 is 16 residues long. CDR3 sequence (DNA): TGTGCCATCAGTGATGTAGCGGGGGCTACCGGGGAGACCCAGTACTTC. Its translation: CAISDVAGATGETQYF.

CDR3 amino acids: CASSNGQGDTGELFF. CDR3 nucleotide sequence: TGCGCCAGCAGCAACGGACAGGGGGACACCGGGGAGCTGTTTTTT. The V gene is TRBV5-1, the J gene TRBJ2-2, with 10 nucleotides matching TRBD1. V shed 4 bases and J 3 bases; nucleotides not matched to a gene: 3. The germline gives CDR1 SGHRS, CDR2 YFSETQ. This CDR3 has 15 amino acids.

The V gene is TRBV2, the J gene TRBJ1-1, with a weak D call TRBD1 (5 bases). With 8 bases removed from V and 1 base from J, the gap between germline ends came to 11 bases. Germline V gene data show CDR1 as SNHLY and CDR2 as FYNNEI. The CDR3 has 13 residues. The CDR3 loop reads CASLGLTNTEAFF. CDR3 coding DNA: TGTGCCAGCCTGGGACTCACGAACACTGAAGCTTTCTTT.